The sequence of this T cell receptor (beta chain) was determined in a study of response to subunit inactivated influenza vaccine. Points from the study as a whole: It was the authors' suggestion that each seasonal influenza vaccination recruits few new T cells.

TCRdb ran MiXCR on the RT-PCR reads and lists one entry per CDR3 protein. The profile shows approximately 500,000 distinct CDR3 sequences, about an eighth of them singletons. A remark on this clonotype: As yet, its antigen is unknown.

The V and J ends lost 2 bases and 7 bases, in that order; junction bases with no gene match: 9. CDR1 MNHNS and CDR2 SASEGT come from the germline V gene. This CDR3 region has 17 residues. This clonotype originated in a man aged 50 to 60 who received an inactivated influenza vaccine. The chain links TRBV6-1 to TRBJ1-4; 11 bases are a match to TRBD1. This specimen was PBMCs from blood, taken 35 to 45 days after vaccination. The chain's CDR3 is CASSETGQGAIIEKLFF. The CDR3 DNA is TGTGCCAGCAGTGAAACCGGACAGGGGGCGATAATTGAAAAACTGTTTTTT.